This T cell receptor beta chain was identified in a study of graft-versus-host responses after intestinal transplantation. For the study at large: Anti-thymocyte globulin induction was given to all recipients, followed by tacrolimus and steroids for 2 to 3 years. Study observations and caveats: Across patients carrying graft-donor T cell macrochimerism, allografts held high graft-versus-host to host-versus-graft clonal ratios.

The assay was immunoSEQ multiplex PCR, and TCRdb's table has in-frame clones only and misses some. The sample has 14,000 to 15,000 clones; 90% to 95% are singletons. Details on this clone: Its antigen remains unknown.

V was trimmed by 8 bases and J by 3 bases, leaving 2 bases between them. This CDR3 is built from 9 residues. The germline gives CDR1 ENHRY, CDR2 SYGVKD. This sample comprised PBMCs, obtained 9 days after transplant. This chain links TRBV10-3 with TRBJ2-7, with D unresolved. This receptor was identified in a human patient who received an intestinal transplant, so some T cells may come from the graft donor. CDR3 protein: CAIGYEQYF. Written as DNA, the CDR3 is TGTGCCATCGGCTACGAGCAGTACTTC.